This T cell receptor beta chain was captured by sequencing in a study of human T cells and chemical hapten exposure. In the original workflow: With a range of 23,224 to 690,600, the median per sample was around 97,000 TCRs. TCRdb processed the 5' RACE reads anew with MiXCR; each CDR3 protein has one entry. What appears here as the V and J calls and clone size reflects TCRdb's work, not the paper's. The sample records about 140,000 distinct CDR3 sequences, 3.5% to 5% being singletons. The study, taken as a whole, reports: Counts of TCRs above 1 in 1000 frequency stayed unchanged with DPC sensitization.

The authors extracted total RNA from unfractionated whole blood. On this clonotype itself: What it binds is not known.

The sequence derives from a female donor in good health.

In DNA form, the CDR3 reads TGCAGTGCTAGGTGGACAGTGAACACTGAAGCTTTCTTT. Encoded protein: CSARWTVNTEAFF. The chain joins TRBV20-1 to TRBJ1-1; D is possibly TRBD1 (6 bases). Trimming took 3 bases from V and 0 from J, leaving 8 bases between them. Germline CDR1 reads DFQATT; CDR2 reads SNEGSKA (reference sequence). CDR3 size: 13 residues.